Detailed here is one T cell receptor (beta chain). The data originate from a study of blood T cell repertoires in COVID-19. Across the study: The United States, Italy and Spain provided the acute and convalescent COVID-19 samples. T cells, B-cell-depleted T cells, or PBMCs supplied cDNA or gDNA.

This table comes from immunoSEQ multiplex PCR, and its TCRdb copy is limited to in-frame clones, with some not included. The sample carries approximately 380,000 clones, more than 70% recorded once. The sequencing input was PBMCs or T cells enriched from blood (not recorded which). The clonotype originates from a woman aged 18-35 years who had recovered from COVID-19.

The CDR3 spells CASSQDPGRDTQYF. Here the CDR3 DNA reads TGCGCCAGCAGCCAAGATCCTGGTCGGGATACGCAGTATTTT. This sequence joins TRBV4-3 and TRBJ2-3; D remains unclear. Germline V gene sequence: CDR1 LGHNA, CDR2 YSLEER. The ends were cut back, 0 bases at V and 6 bases at J, with 10 bases in the middle. The CDR3 contains 14 residues.